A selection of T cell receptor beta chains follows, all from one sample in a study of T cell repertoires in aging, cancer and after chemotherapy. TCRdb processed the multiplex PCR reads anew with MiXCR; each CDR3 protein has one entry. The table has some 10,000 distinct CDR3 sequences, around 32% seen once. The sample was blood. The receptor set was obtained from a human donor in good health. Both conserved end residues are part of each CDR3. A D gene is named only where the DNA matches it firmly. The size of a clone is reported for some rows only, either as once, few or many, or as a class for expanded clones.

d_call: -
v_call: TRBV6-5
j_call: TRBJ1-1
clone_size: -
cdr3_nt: TGTGCCAGCGCCGCGGAGCTGAACACTGAAGCTTTCTTT
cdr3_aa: CASAAELNTEAFF

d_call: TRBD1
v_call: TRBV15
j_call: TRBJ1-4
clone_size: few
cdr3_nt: TGTGCCACCAGCGGAACAGGGGGCGTTGATGAAAAACTGTTTTTT
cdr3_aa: CATSGTGGVDEKLFF

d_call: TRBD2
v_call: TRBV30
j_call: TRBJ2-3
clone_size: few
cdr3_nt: TGTGCCTGGAGTAGGGGCGGGGGTTTCACAGATACGCAGTATTTT
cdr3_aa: CAWSRGGGFTDTQYF

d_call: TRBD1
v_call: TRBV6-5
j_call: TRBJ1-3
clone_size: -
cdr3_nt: TGTGCCAGCGCGCAACGTCCGGTCAGGGGGCCTGGAAACACCATATATTTT
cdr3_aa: CASAQRPVRGPGNTIYF

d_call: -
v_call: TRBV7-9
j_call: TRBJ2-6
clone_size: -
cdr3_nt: TGTGCCAGCAGCTTAGTTGCCGGCCCCTCTGGGGCCAACGTCCTGACTTTC
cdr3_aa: CASSLVAGPSGANVLTF

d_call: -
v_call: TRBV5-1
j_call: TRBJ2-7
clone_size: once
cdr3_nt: TGTGCCAGCAGCTTGTTCCCAACGACCTACGAGCAGTACTTC
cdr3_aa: CASSLFPTTYEQYF

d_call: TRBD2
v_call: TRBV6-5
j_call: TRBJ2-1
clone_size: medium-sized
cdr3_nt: TGTGCCAGCAGTTACTCCGGGACTAGCAATGAGCAGTTCTTC
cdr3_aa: CASSYSGTSNEQFF

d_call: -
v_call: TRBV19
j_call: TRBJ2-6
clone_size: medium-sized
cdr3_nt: TGTGCCAGTAGTATAGACGCATCTGGGGCCAACGTCCTGACTTTC
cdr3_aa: CASSIDASGANVLTF

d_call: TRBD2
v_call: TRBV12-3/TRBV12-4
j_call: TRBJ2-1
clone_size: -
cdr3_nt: TGTGCCAGCAGCTCACTACTAGCGGGAGGCTACAATGAGCAGTTCTTC
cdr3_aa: CASSSLLAGGYNEQFF

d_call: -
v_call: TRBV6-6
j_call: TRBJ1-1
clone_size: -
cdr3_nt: TGTGCCAGCAGTGAAGTACGGGAGCAAACTGAAGCTTTCTTT
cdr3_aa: CASSEVREQTEAFF

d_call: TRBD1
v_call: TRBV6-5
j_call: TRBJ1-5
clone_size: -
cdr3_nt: TGTGCCAGCAGTCCTGACAGGGGACATAATCAGCCCCAGCATTTT
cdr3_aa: CASSPDRGHNQPQHF

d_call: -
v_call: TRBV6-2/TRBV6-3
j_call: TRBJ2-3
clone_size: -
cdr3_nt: TGTGCCAGCAGTTATCACCACCGGGACAAGAGCACAGATACGCAGTATTTT
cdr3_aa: CASSYHHRDKSTDTQYF

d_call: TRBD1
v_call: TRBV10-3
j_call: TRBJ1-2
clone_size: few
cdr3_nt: TGTGCCATCAAGGAAGACAGGGGGAACGGTGGCTACACCTTC
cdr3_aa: CAIKEDRGNGGYTF

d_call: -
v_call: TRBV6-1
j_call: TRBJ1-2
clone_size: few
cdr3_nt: TGTGCCAGCAGTGAAGAGGGTCAAGCTAACTATGGCTACACCTTC
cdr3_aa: CASSEEGQANYGYTF

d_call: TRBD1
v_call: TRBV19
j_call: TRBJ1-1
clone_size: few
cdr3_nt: TGTGCCAGTAGCACTTCAGGGGGCATGAACACTGAAGCTTTCTTT
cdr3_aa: CASSTSGGMNTEAFF

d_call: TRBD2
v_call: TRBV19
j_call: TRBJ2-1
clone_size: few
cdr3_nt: TGTGCCAGTAGTTTCGTCAGCGGGAGAGGGAATGAGCAGTTCTTC
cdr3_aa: CASSFVSGRGNEQFF

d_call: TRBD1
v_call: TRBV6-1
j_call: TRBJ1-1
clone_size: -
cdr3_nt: TGTGCCTGCAGACAGGGTCCTGAAGCTTTCTTT
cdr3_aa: CACRQGPEAFF

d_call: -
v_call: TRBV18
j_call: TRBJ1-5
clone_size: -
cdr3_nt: TGTGCCAGCTCCCGGAATAGTGGGGATCAGCCCCAGCATTTT
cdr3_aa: CASSRNSGDQPQHF

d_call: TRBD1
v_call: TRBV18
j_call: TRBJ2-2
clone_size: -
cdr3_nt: TGTGCCAGCTCCGCACAGGGGACCACCGGGGAGCTGTTTTTT
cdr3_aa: CASSAQGTTGELFF

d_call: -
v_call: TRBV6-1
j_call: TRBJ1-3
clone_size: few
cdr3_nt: TGTGCCAGCAGACAAACCTCTGGAAACACCATATATTTT
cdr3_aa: CASRQTSGNTIYF

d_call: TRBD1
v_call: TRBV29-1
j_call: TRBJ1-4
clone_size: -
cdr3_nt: TGCAGCGTGTGGACAGGGGGAACTAATGAAAAACTGTTTTTT
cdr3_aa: CSVWTGGTNEKLFF

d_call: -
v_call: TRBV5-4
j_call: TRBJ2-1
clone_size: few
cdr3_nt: TGTGCCAGCAGTCCCCGACAGAACGAGCAGTTCTTC
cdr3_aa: CASSPRQNEQFF

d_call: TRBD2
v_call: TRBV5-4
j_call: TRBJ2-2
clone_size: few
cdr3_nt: TGTGCCAGCAGCCCAGGGCTAGCGGGAGGCCGGTCCGGGGAGCTGTTTTTT
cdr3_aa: CASSPGLAGGRSGELFF

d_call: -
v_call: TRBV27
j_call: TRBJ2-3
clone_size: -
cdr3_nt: TGTGCCAGCAGTTTGGACAGCTATAGGGCAGATACGCAGTATTTT
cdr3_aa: CASSLDSYRADTQYF

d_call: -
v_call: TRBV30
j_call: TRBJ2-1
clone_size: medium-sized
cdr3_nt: TGTGCCTGGAGACAGATGGGTGAGCAGTTCTTC
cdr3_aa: CAWRQMGEQFF

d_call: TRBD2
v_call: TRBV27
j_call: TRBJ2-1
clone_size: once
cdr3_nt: TGTGCCAGAAGTGAAGGCGGGGGGGCAGAGCAGTTCTTC
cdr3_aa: CARSEGGGAEQFF